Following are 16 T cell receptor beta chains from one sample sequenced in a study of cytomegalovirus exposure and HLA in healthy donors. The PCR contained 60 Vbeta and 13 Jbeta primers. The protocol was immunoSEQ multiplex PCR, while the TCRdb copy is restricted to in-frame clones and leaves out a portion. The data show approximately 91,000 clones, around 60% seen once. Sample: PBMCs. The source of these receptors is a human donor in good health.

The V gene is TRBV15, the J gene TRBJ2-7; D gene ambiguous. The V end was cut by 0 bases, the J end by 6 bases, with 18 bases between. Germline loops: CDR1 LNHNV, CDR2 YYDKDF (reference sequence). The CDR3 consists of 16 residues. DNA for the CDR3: TGTGCCACCAGCAGAGATGGAGAACTGCTTTCGTTCGAGCAGTACTTC. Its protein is CATSRDGELLSFEQYF.

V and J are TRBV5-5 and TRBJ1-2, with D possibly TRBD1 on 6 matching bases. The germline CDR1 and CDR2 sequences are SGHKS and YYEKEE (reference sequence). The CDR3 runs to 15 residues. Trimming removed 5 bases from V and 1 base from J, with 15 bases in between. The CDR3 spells CASSQQTGFNYGYTF. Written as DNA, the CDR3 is TGTGCCAGCAGTCAACAGACAGGATTTAACTATGGCTACACCTTC.

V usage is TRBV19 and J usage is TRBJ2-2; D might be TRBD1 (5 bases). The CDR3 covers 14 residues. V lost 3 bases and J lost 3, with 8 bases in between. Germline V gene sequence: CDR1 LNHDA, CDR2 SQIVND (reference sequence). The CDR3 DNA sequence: TGTGCCAGTAGTATGGTGGGGCACACCGGGGAGCTGTTTTTT. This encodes CASSMVGHTGELFF.

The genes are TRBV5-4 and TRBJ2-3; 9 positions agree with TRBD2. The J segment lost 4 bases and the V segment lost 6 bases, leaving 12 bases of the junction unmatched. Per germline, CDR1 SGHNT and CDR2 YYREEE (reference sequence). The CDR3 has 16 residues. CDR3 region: CASTTPGRGGSDTQYF. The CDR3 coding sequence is TGTGCCAGCACCACCCCTGGGCGGGGGGGTTCAGATACGCAGTATTTT.

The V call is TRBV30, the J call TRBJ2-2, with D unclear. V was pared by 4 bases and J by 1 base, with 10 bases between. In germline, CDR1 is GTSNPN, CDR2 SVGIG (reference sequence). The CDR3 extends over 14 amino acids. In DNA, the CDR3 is TGTGCCTGGAACAATTACGAGAACACCGGGGAGCTGTTTTTT. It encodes CAWNNYENTGELFF.

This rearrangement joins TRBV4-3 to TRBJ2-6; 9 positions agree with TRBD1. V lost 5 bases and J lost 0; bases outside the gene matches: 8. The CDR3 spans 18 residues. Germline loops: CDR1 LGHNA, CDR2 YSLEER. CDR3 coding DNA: TGCGCCAGCAGCGCTAGGGACAGGGTCCTCTCTGGGGCCAACGTCCTGACTTTC. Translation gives CASSARDRVLSGANVLTF.

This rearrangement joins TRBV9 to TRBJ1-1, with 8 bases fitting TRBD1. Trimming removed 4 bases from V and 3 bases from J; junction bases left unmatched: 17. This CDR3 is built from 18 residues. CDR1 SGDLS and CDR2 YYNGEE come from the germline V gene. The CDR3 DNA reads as TGTGCCAGCAGCCACTCTCCGGGCAGGGGGCGTTTATACACTGAAGCTTTCTTT. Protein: CASSHSPGRGRLYTEAFF.

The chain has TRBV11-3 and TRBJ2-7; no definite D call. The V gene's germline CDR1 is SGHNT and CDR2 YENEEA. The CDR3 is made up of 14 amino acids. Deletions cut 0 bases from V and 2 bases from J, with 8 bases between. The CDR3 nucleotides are TGTGCCAGCAGCTTAGAACAGAGCACCTACGAGCAGTACTTC. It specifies CASSLEQSTYEQYF.

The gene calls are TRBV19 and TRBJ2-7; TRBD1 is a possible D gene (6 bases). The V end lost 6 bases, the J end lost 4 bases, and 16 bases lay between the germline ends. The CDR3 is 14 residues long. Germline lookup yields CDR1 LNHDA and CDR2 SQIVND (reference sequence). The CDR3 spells CASSPTGVLYEQYF. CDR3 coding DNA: TGTGCCAGTAGCCCGACAGGAGTCCTATACGAGCAGTACTTC. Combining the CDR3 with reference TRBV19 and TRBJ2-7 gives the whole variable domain DGGITQSPKYLFRKEGQNVTLSCEQNLNHDAMYWYRQDPGQGLRLIYYSQIVNDFQKGDIAEGYSVSREKKESFPLTVTSAQKNPTAFYLCASSPTGVLYEQYFGPGTRLTVT.

CDR3: CASSLDTGWYQPQHF. The CDR3, as DNA: TGTGCCAGCAGCTTAGACACAGGGTGGTATCAGCCCCAGCATTTT. This chain uses TRBV7-2 with TRBJ1-5, with D tentatively TRBD1 (6 bases). CDR1 SGHTA and CDR2 FQGNSA come from the germline V gene. V lost 1 base to trimming and J lost 5 bases, with 12 bases between them. This CDR3 contains 15 residues.

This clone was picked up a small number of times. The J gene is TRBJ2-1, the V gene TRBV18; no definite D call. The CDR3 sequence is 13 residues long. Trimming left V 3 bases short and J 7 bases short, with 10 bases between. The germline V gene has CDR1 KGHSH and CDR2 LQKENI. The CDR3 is CASSPRSLNEQFF. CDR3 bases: TGTGCCAGCTCACCCCGGTCCCTTAATGAGCAGTTCTTC.

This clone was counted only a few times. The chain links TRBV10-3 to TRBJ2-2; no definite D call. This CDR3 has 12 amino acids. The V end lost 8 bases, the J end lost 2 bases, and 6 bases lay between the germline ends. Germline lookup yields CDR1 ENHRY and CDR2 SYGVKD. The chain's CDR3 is CAIGPNTGELFF. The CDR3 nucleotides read TGTGCCATCGGCCCCAACACCGGGGAGCTGTTTTTT.

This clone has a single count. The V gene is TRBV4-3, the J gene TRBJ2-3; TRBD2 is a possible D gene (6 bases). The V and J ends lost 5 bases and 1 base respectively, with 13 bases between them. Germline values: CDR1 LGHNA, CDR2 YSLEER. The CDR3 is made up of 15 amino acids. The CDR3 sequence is CASSTGTSGTDTQYF. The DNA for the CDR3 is TGCGCCAGCAGCACCGGGACTTCCGGCACAGATACGCAGTATTTT.

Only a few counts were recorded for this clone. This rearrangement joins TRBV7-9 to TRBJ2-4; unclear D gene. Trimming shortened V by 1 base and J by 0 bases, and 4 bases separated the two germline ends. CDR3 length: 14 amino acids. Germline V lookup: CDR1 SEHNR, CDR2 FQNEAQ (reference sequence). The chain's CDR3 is CASSLELAKNIQYF. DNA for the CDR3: TGTGCCAGCAGCTTAGAGCTAGCCAAAAACATTCAGTACTTC.

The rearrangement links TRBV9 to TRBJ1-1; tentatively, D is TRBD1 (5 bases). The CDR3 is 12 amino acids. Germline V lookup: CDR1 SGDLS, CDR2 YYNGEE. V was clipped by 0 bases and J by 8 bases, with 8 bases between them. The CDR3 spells CASSVGSGEAFF. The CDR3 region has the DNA TGTGCCAGCAGCGTAGGTTCAGGGGAAGCTTTCTTT.

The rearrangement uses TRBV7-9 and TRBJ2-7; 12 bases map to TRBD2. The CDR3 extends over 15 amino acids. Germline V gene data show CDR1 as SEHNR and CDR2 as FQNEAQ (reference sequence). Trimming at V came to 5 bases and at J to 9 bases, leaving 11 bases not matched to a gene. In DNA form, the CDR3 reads TGTGCCAGCAGCAAGGGACTAGCGGGCCACATCGGGCAGTACTTC. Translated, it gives CASSKGLAGHIGQYF.